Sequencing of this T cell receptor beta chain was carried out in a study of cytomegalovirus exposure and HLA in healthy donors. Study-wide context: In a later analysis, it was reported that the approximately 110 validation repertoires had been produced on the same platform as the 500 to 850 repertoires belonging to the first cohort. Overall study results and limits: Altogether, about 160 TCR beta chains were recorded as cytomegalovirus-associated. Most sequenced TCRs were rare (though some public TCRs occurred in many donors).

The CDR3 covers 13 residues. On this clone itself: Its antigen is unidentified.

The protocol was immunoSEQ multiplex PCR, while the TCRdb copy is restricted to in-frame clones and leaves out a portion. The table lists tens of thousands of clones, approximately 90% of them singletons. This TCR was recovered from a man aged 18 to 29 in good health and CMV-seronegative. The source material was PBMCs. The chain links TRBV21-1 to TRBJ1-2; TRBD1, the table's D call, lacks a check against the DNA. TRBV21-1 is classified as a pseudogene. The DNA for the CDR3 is TGTGCCAGCAGCAAAGGGTGGGGCGGTGGCTACACCTTC. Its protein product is CASSKGWGGGYTF.